The TCR beta chain under discussion was sequenced for a study of cytomegalovirus exposure and HLA in healthy donors. The study's findings and limits: Judged likely to be a sequencing artifact was a cluster of highly shared sequence variants. It was reported in a later analysis that an Asian-associated ancestry cluster showed fewer N-insertions than the roughly 670-donor mean.

Points on this clone: Its cognate antigen is unknown.

Primers: 60 Vbeta forward and 13 Jbeta reverse. The assay was immunoSEQ multiplex PCR, and TCRdb's table has in-frame clones only and misses some. The sample data list under 45,000 clones. Sequenced material: PBMCs. The sequence was obtained from a male donor in good health and CMV-seronegative.

The CDR3 nucleotides read TGCGCCAGCAGCATCACCGCAGGGAATGAGCAGTTCTTC. Its translation: CASSITAGNEQFF. This chain joins TRBV5-1 and TRBJ2-1; D may be TRBD1 (5 bases). V gave up 4 bases and J gave up 7 bases, with 12 bases separating them. In germline, CDR1 is SGHRS, CDR2 YFSETQ. The CDR3 runs 13 residues.